This T cell receptor (beta chain) was recorded in a study of a mutant IDH1 vaccine in newly diagnosed glioma. Overall study context: Onset of vaccination occurred 4-6 weeks following radiotherapy alone, or with temozolomide cycles. Of treated patients, approximately 60% were men and roughly 40% women, averaging roughly 37 years.

As to time point: week 35, safety follow-up. Vaccine doses each comprised 300 ug of mutant IDH1 20-mer peptide, with topical imiquimod. Administration of eight vaccinations to patients took place in weeks 1, 3, 5, 7, 11, 15, 19, 23. New IDH1-mutant, ATRX-lost WHO grade 3 or 4 astrocytomas occurred in donors. Produced via immunoSEQ multiplex PCR; TCRdb's table is partial and in-frame only. The table includes about 69,000 clones, around 86% detected once. J lost 1 base, V lost 4 bases, and 9 bases had no gene match. The CDR3 spans 16 residues. Germline V gene sequence: CDR1 SGHRS, CDR2 YFSETQ. Points on this clone: Its antigen is not known.

The chain combines TRBV5-1 with TRBJ1-2; TRBD1 matches 8 bases. The sequences come from PBMCs, collected from a glioma patient whose treatment included an IDH1 peptide vaccine. The origin of this receptor is a man aged 25 to 45 with glioma. Here the CDR3 DNA reads TGCGCCAGCAGCCCCAGACAGGGGAGCGATAACTATGGCTACACCTTC. Translated: CASSPRQGSDNYGYTF.